Shown below are 24 T cell receptor beta chains from a single sample sequenced in a study of response to subunit inactivated influenza vaccine. TCRdb ran MiXCR on the RT-PCR reads and lists one entry per CDR3 protein. Among approximately 700,000 distinct CDR3 sequences, approximately 15% were seen once, and the ten largest hold around 6.5%. This specimen was PBMCs from blood, taken 14 days before vaccination. These receptors originate from a man in his forties or fifties who received an inactivated influenza vaccine.

A few counts support this clonotype. V usage is TRBV27 and J usage is TRBJ2-1, with 14 bases that match TRBD2. CDR1 is MNHEY, CDR2 SMNVEV, per germline (reference sequence). V lost 0 bases to trimming and J lost 11 bases; unmatched junction nucleotides: 6. The CDR3 runs 16 residues. Written as DNA, the CDR3 is TGTGCCAGCAGTTTATCACCGGGACTAGCGGGAGACCAGCAGTTCTTC. Its protein product is CASSLSPGLAGDQQFF.

This clonotype was detected ten times or more. The chain recombines TRBV12-3 or TRBV12-4 with TRBJ2-7; 8 nucleotides line up with TRBD1. There are 14 residues in the CDR3. The J segment lost 1 base and the V segment lost 3 bases, leaving 2 bases of the junction unmatched. The CDR3 region is CASSFRQGSYEQYF. For the CDR3, the DNA is TGTGCCAGCAGTTTTAGACAGGGGTCCTACGAGCAGTACTTC.

This clonotype appeared a few times. This CDR3 reads CASSSRDTGLAEQYF. The CDR3 bases are TGTGCCAGCAGCTCCCGGGACACGGGCCTAGCGGAGCAGTACTTC. V is TRBV4-2 and J is TRBJ2-7; D is possibly TRBD1 or TRBD2 (6 bases each). The germline gives CDR1 LGHNA, CDR2 YNFKEQ. V was clipped by 5 bases and J by 7 bases, with 21 bases between them. There are 15 residues in the CDR3.

This clonotype was seen repeatedly, ten times or more. The V call is TRBV20-1, the J call TRBJ1-1; the D gene is possibly TRBD1 (5 bases). Germline CDR1 reads DFQATT; CDR2 reads SNEGSKA (reference sequence). Trimming pared 0 bases from V and 0 bases from J, leaving 11 bases between. CDR3 size: 15 residues. The CDR3 reads CSARDLGGVNTEAFF. As DNA, the CDR3 is TGCAGTGCTAGAGATCTCGGGGGGGTGAACACTGAAGCTTTCTTT.

The rearrangement joins TRBV20-1 to TRBJ2-1; a possible D gene is TRBD1 (5 bases). Trimming cost V 4 bases and J 3 bases, with 13 bases left between them. The germline CDR1 and CDR2 sequences are DFQATT and SNEGSKA (reference sequence). The CDR3 is 14 amino acids. CDR3 coding DNA: TGCAGTGCTATGGGGCAGATGAACTACAATGAGCAGTTCTTC. This codes for CSAMGQMNYNEQFF.

This clonotype was found a few times. The V gene is TRBV28, the J gene TRBJ1-1; 8 nucleotides align to TRBD1. The CDR3 consists of 14 residues. V was clipped by 4 bases and J by 10 bases; unmatched bases: 11. CDR1 and CDR2 from the germline V gene are MDHEN and SYDVKM. CDR3 protein: CASSSTGVASSAFF. CDR3 sequence (DNA): TGTGCCAGCAGTTCGACAGGGGTGGCGTCCTCAGCTTTCTTT.

V is TRBV6-2 or TRBV6-3 and J is TRBJ2-5; a possible D gene is TRBD2 (6 bases). CDR1 and CDR2 (germline): MNHEY, SVGEGT. The CDR3 spans 15 residues. The germline V and J ends were trimmed by 2 bases and 2 bases, with 12 bases remaining between them. Here the CDR3 DNA reads TGTGCCAGCAGTTACAGGCGGGGCGAACAAGAGACCCAGTACTTC. Residues: CASSYRRGEQETQYF.

This clonotype was detected ten times or more. The gene calls are TRBV4-3 and TRBJ1-5; D is uncertain. Germline V gives CDR1 LGHNA, CDR2 YSLEER. V lost 0 bases and J lost 3, with 6 bases in between. There are 14 residues in the CDR3. CDR3 residues: CASSQETANQPQHF. CDR3 in DNA: TGCGCCAGCAGCCAAGAAACCGCCAATCAGCCCCAGCATTTT.

This sequence joins TRBV18 and TRBJ2-7; D uncertain. The CDR3 consists of 13 residues. The germline V gene has CDR1 KGHSH and CDR2 LQKENI. The V end lost 0 bases, the J end lost 3 bases, and 6 bases lay between the germline ends. The CDR3 loop reads CASSPPQGYEQYF. CDR3 nucleotide sequence: TGTGCCAGCTCACCACCGCAAGGCTACGAGCAGTACTTC. Looking up the rest from reference TRBV18 and TRBJ2-7 gives the full variable domain: NAGVMQNPRHLVRRRGQEARLRCSPMKGHSHVYWYRQLPEEGLKFMVYLQKENIIDESGMPKERFSAEFPKEGPSILRIQQVVRGDSAAYFCASSPPQGYEQYFGPGTRLTVT.

This clonotype appeared many times. V is TRBV7-3 and J is TRBJ2-1; D is undetermined. The CDR3 extends over 14 amino acids. The germline V gene encodes CDR1 SGHTA and CDR2 FQGTGA. Trimming stripped 2 bases from V and 8 bases from J, with 13 bases between. The CDR3 DNA sequence: TGTGCCAGCAGCTTACAACCCAGATCCGATGAGCAGTTCTTC. It specifies CASSLQPRSDEQFF.

This clonotype was seen at least ten times. This rearrangement joins TRBV12-3 or TRBV12-4 to TRBJ1-3, with no clear D. The CDR3 loop spans 12 amino acids. Trimming took 5 bases from V and 4 from J, leaving 6 bases between them. CDR3 in amino acids: CASSQKGNTIYF. CDR3 bases: TGTGCCAGCAGTCAAAAGGGAAACACCATATATTTT.

This clonotype was detected a few times. The V call is TRBV28, the J call TRBJ2-7; 13 bases are a match to TRBD2. This CDR3 is 16 amino acids long. The germline CDR1 and CDR2 sequences are MDHEN and SYDVKM. The ends lost 6 bases at V and 0 bases at J; junction bases unmatched: 5. The CDR3 protein is CASSYRLAGGSYEQYF. CDR3 bases: TGTGCCAGCAGCTACCGACTAGCGGGAGGCTCCTACGAGCAGTACTTC.

The chain links TRBV5-4 to TRBJ1-3, with D perhaps matching TRBD1 (5 bases). The germline V gene has CDR1 SGHNT and CDR2 YYREEE (reference sequence). The CDR3 spans 16 residues. V lost 4 bases, J lost 0 bases, and 14 bases lay in between. As DNA, the CDR3 is TGTGCCAGCAGCGGTGGGGCCCACACCTCTGGAAACACCATATATTTT. This translates into CASSGGAHTSGNTIYF.

This clonotype has only a few counts. In DNA, the CDR3 is TGTGCCAGCAGCCAAGATACAGATCAGCCCCAGCATTTT. Translating gives CASSQDTDQPQHF. V usage is TRBV4-2 and J usage is TRBJ1-5, with no clear D. CDR1 and CDR2 from the germline V gene are LGHNA and YNFKEQ. Trimming left V 0 bases short and J 5 bases short, with 5 bases between. The CDR3 loop spans 13 amino acids.

The chain combines TRBV20-1 with TRBJ2-5, with D perhaps matching TRBD2 (6 bases). V lost 8 bases to trimming and J lost 2 bases, with 21 bases between them. The CDR3 loop spans 15 amino acids. Germline values: CDR1 DFQATT, CDR2 SNEGSKA (reference sequence). DNA for the CDR3: TGCAGTTCAACGGGGGAGGCAATGGAACAAGAGACCCAGTACTTC. It translates to CSSTGEAMEQETQYF.

This clonotype occurred a few times. V usage is TRBV27 and J usage is TRBJ2-5; 11 nucleotides match TRBD2. CDR3 length: 17 residues. Germline V gene data show CDR1 as MNHEY and CDR2 as SMNVEV (reference sequence). With V trimmed by 5 bases and J by 7 bases, 15 bases remained unmatched. CDR3: CASSLQTSGGSRGTQYF. The CDR3 region has the DNA TGTGCCAGCAGTCTCCAAACTAGCGGGGGTTCCCGTGGGACCCAGTACTTC.

V gene TRBV6-2 or TRBV6-3 combines with J gene TRBJ2-7; 13 nucleotides align to TRBD2. Germline loops: CDR1 MNHEY, CDR2 SVGEGT. Trimming took 4 bases from V and 7 from J; bases not matched to a gene: 7. The CDR3 totals 15 residues. CDR3 bases: TGTGCCAGCAGTTTCGGACTAGCGGGAGCGGGGGAGCAGTACTTC. This sequence encodes CASSFGLAGAGEQYF.

Only a few counts were recorded for this clonotype. CDR3 coding DNA: TGCGCCAGCAAAACTAGCGGGAGGATAGATACGCAGTATTTT. Its translation is CASKTSGRIDTQYF. The rearrangement joins TRBV10-2 to TRBJ2-3; TRBD2 matches 12 bases. Germline V gene lookup returns CDR1 WSHSY and CDR2 SAAADI. The CDR3 consists of 14 residues. Trimming removed 7 bases from V and 5 bases from J; junction bases left unmatched: 4.

This clonotype was counted a few times. Because the CDR3 is missing its conserved closing phenylalanine or tryptophan, this is likely a read error. No DNA is shown, since the ends of the CDR3 on it are uncertain; the CDR3 is the one TCRdb lists. The chain carries TRBV27 and TRBJ2-3. CDR1 is MNHEY, CDR2 SMNVEV, per germline (reference sequence). Inclusive of both ends, the CDR3 amounts to 8 amino acids. The chain's CDR3 is CASSLPRV.

The chain carries TRBV15 and TRBJ2-1; D ambiguous. V shed 0 bases and J shed 5 bases, with 11 bases lying between them. Germline V gives CDR1 LNHNV, CDR2 YYDKDF (reference sequence). This CDR3 region has 15 residues. The CDR3 sequence is CATSRDQGLDNEQFF. The CDR3 DNA reads as TGTGCCACCAGCAGAGATCAAGGGCTGGACAATGAGCAGTTCTTC.

This clonotype was recorded at least ten times. This chain uses TRBV7-2 with TRBJ1-6, with D tentatively TRBD1 (5 bases). The CDR3 is made up of 15 amino acids. Germline values: CDR1 SGHTA, CDR2 FQGNSA. V lost 4 bases to trimming and J lost 4 bases, with 11 bases between them. CDR3 DNA: TGTGCCAGCAGCTGGGGGACCGAGTATAATTCACCCCTCCACTTT. Amino acids: CASSWGTEYNSPLHF.

This chain links TRBV7-8 with TRBJ2-3; D uncertain. CDR3 length equals 12 residues. Trimming removed 7 bases from V and 3 bases from J, with 8 bases in between. Germline CDR1 reads SGHVS; CDR2 reads FQNEAQ. The CDR3 bases are TGTGCCAGCACCCTACTTACAGATACGCAGTATTTT. This gives the protein CASTLLTDTQYF. The variable domain in full, with the rest retrieved from reference TRBV7-8 and TRBJ2-3, is GAGVSQSPRYKVAKRGQDVALRCDPISGHVSLFWYQQALGQGPEFLTYFQNEAQLDKSGLPSDRFFAERPEGSVSTLKIQRTQQEDSAVYLCASTLLTDTQYFGPGTRLTVL.

In this sample, this clonotype turned up a few times. The chain has TRBV28 and TRBJ2-5; 11 nucleotides agree with TRBD2. CDR1 is MDHEN, CDR2 SYDVKM, per germline. The CDR3 spans 15 residues. V lost 1 base to trimming and J lost 8 bases; unmatched junction nucleotides: 6. CDR3 coding DNA: TGTGCCAGCAGTTTATTAGCGGGAGGGGGGAGAACCCAGTACTTC. Its protein product is CASSLLAGGGRTQYF.

This clonotype was seen ten or more times. V usage is TRBV3-1 and J usage is TRBJ1-1; D gene unclear. CDR3 length: 13 residues. Germline V gene data show CDR1 as LGHDT and CDR2 as YNNKEL (reference sequence). Trimming pared 1 base from V and 5 bases from J, leaving 8 bases between. DNA of the CDR3: TGTGCCAGCAGCCAAGTCGAGAATACTGAAGCTTTCTTT. This codes for CASSQVENTEAFF.